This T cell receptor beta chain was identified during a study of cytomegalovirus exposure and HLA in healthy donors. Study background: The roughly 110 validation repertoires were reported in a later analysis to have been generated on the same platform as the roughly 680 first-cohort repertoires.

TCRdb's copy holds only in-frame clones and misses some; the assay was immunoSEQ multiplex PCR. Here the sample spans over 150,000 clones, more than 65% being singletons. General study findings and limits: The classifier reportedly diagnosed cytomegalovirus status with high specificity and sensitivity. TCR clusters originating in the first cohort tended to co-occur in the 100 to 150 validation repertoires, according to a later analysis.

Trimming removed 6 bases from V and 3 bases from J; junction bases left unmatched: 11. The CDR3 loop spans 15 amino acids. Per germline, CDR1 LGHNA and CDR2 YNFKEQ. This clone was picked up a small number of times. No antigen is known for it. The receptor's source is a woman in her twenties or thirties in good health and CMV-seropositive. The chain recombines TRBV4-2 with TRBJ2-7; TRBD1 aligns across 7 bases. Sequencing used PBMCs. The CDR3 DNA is TGTGCCAGCAGTCAAAGACTGGACAGGTTCTACGAGCAGTACTTC. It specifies CASSQRLDRFYEQYF.